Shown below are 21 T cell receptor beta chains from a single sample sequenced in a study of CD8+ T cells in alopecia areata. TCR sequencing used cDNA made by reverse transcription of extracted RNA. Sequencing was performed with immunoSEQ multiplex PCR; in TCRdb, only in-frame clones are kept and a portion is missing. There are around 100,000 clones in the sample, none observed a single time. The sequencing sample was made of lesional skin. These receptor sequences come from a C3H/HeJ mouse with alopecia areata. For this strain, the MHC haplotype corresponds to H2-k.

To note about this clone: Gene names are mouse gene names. CDR3 amino acids: CASGGALDTQYF. The DNA read from the CDR3 is TGTGCCAGCGGGGGGGCATTGGAC. This chain joins TRBV13-3 and TRBJ2-5; 8 bases agree with TRBD2. The read gets to within 4 residues of the CDR3 end, and the germline J gene fills in the rest. The CDR3 is 12 residues long. Germline V gene data show CDR1 as NNHDY and CDR2 as SYVADS.

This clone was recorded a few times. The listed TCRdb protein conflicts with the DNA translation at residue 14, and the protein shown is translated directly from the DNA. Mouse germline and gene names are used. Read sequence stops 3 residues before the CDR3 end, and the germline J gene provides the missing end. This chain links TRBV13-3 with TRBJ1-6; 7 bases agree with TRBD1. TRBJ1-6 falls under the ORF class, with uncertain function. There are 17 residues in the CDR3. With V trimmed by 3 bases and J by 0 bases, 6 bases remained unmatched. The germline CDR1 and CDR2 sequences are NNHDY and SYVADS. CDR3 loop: CASSGGTAFSYNSPLYF. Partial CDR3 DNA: TGTGCCAGCAGTGGGGGGACAGCCTTTTCCTATAATTCGCCC.

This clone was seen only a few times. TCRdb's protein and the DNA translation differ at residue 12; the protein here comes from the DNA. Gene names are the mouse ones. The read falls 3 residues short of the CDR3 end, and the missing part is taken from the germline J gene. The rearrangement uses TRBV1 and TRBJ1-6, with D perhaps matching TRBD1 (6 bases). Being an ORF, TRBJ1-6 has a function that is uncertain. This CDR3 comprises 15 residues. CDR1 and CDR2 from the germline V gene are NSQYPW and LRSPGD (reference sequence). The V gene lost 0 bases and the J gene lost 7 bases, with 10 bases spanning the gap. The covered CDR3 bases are TGCACCTGCAGTGCAGAGGGGACACCCAATTCGCCC. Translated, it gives CTCSAEGTPNSP. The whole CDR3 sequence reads CTCSAEGTPNSPLYF.

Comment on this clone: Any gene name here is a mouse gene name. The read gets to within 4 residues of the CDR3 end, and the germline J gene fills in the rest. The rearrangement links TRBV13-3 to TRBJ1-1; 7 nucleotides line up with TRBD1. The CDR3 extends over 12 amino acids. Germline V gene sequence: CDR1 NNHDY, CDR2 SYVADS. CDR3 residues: CASSEQGREVFF. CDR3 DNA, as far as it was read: TGTGCCAGCAGTGAACAGGGGCGA.

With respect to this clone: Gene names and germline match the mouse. CDR3 residues: CASSYRVTGQLYF. The part of the CDR3 DNA that was read is TGTGCCAGCAGTTACAGGGTCACCGGG. The V and J genes are TRBV13-3 and TRBJ2-2; TRBD1 is a possible D gene (6 bases). Sequencing ends 4 residues short of the CDR3 end; the germline J gene provides the rest. Trimming stripped 4 bases from V and 4 bases from J, with 8 bases between. Germline loops: CDR1 NNHDY, CDR2 SYVADS. The CDR3 is 13 amino acids. Full variable domain (remainder filled in from reference TRBV13-3 and TRBJ2-2): EAAVTQSPRSKVAVTGGKVTLSCHQTNNHDYMYWYRQDTGHGLRLIHYSYVADSTEKGDIPDGYKASRPSQENFSLILELASLSQTAVYFCASSYRVTGQLYFGEGSKLTVL.

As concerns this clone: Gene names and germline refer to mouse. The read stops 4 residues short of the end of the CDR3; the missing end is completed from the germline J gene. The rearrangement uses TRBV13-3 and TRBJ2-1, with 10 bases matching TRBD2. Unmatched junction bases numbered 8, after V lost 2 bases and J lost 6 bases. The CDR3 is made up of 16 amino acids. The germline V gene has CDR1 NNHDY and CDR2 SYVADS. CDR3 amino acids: CASSDPAGGALAEQFF. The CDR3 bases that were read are TGTGCCAGCAGTGACCCCGCTGGGGGGGCGCTTGCT.

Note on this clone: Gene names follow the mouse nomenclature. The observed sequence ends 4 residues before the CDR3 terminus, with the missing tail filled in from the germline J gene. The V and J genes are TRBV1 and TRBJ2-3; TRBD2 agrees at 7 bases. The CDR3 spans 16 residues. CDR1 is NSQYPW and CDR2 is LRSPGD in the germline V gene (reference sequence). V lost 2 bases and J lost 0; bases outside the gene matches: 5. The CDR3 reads CTCSASLGDSAETLYF. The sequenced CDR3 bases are TGCACCTGCAGTGCAAGCCTGGGGGATAGTGCAGAA.

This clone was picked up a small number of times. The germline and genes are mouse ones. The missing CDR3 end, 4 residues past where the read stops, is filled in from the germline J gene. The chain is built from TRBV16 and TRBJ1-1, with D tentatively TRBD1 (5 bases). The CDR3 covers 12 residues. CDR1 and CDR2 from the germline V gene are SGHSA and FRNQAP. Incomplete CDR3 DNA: TGTGCAAGCAGCTTAGAGAGGGGA. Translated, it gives CASSLERG. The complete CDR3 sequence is CASSLERGEVFF.

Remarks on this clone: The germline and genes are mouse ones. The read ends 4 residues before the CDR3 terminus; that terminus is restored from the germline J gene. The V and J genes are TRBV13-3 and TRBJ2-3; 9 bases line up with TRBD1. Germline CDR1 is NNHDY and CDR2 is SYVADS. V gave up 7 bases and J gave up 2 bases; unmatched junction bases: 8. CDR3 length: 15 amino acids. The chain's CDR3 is CASSSRDRAAETLYF. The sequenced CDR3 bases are TGTGCCAGCTCTTCCCGGGACAGGGCTGCAGAA.

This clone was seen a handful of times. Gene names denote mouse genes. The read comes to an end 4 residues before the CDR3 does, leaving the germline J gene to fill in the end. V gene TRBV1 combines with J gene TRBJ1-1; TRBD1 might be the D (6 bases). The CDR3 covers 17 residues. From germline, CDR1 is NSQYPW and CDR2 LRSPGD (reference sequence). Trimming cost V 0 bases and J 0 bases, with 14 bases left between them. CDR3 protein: CTCSADRRGGPNTEVFF. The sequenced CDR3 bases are TGCACCTGCAGTGCAGATCGGAGAGGGGGTCCAAACACA.

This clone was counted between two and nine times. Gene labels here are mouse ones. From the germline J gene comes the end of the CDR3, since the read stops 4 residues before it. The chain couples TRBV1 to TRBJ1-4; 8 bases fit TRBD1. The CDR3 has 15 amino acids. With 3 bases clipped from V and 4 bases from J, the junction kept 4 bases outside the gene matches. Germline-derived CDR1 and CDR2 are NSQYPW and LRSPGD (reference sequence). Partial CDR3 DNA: TGCACCTGCAGTGCCGGACAGGGAAACAACGAA. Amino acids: CTCSAGQGNNE. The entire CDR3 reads CTCSAGQGNNERLFF.

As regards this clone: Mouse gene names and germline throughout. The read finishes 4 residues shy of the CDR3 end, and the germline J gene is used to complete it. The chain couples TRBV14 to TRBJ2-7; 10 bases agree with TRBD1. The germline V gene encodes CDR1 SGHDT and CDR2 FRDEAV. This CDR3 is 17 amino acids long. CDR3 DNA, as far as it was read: TGTGCCAGCAGTTTCTGGGACAGGGGATGGGGGGGATAT. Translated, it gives CASSFWDRGWGGY. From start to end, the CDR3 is CASSFWDRGWGGYEQYF.

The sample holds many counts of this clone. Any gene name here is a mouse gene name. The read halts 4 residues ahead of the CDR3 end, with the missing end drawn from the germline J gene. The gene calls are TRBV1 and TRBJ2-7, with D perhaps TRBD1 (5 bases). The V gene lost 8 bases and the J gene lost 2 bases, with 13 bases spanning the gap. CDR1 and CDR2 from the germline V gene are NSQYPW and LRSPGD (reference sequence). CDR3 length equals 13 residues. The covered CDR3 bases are TGCACCTGCGCCGGACCGACAGCCTAT. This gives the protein CTCAGPTAY. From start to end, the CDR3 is CTCAGPTAYEQYF.

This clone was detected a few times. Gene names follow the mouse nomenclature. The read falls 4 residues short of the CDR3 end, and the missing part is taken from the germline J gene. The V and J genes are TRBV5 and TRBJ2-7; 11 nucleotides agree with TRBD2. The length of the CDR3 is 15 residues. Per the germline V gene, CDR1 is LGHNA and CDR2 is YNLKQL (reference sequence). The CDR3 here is CASSQVLGGRYEQYF. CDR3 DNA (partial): TGTGCCAGCAGCCAAGTACTGGGGGGGCGTTAT.

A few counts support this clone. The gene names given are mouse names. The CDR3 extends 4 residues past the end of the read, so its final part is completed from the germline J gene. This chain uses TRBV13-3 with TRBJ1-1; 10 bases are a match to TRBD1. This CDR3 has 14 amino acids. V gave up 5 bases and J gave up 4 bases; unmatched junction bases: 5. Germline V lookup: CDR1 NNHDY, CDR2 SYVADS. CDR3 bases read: TGTGCCAGCAGGGACGGACAGGGGGGCACA. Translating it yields CASRDGQGGT. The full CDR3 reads CASRDGQGGTEVFF.

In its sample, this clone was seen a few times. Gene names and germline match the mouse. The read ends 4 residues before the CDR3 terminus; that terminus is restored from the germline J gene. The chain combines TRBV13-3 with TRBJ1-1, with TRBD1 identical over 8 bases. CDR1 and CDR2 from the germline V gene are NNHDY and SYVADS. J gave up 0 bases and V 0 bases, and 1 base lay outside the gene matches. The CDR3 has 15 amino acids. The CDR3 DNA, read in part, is TGTGCCAGCAGTGATGCCAGGGGGCCAAACACA. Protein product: CASSDARGPNT. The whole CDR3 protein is CASSDARGPNTEVFF.

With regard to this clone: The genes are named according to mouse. CDR3 DNA (partial): TGCACCTGCACCTCAGACAAA. It yields the protein CTCTSDK. The whole CDR3 sequence is CTCTSDKEVFF. V usage is TRBV1 and J usage is TRBJ1-1; D is uncertain. The read falls 4 residues short of the CDR3 end, and the missing part is taken from the germline J gene. This CDR3 has 11 residues. The V gene's germline CDR1 is NSQYPW and CDR2 LRSPGD (reference sequence).

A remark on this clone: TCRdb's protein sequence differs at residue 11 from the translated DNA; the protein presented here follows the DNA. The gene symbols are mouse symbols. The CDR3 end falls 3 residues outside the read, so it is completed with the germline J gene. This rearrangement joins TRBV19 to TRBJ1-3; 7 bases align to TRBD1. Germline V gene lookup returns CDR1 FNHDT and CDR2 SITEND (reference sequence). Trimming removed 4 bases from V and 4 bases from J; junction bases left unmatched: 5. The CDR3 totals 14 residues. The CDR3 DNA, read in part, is TGTGCCAGCAGTCCAACAGGGGAAGGAAATACG. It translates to CASSPTGEGNT. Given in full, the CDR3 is CASSPTGEGNTLYF.

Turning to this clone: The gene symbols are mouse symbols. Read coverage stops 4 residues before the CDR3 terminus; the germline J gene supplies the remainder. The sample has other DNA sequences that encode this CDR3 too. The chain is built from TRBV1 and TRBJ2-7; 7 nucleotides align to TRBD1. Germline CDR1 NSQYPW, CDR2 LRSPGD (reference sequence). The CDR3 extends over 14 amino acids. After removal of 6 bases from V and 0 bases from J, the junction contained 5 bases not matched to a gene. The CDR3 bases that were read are TGCACCTGCAGCGCATCAGGGGGCTCCTAT. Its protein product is CTCSASGGSY. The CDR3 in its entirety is CTCSASGGSYEQYF.

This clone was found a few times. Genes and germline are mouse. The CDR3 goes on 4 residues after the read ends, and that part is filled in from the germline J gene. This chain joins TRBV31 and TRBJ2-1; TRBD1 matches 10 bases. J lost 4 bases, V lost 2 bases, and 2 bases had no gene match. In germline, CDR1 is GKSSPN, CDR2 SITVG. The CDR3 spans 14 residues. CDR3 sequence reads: CAWSWDRGYAEQFF. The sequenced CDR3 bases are TGTGCCTGGAGTTGGGACAGGGGTTATGCT.

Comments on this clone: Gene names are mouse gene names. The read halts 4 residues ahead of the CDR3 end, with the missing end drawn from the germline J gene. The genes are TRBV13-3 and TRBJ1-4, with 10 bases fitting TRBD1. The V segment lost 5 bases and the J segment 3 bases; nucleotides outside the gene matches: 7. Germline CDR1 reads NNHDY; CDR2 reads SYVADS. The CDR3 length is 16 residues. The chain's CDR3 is CASSPGTGDPNERLFF. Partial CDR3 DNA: TGTGCCAGCAGCCCAGGGACAGGGGATCCCAACGAA.